A selection of T cell receptor beta chains follows, all from one sample in a study of PD-1 and CTLA-4 blockade in melanoma. Repertoires were generated with immunoSEQ multiplex PCR, while TCRdb's copy carries only in-frame clones and drops some. This table holds about 30,000 clones, 88% found once. The sample in question was CD8+ T cells from peripheral blood, obtained from a patient given anti-PD-1 treatment. The receptors were gathered from a human donor with melanoma. Both conserved end residues are part of each CDR3. The D gene is left open where the match is weak. Size values are once, few and many counts, or a class for expanded clones, and some rows have none.

TRBJ2-7 | - | TRBV9 | TRBD1 | TGTGCCAGCAGCGTCGATGGGACAGGGGGGGCCGAGCAGTACTTC | CASSVDGTGGAEQYF
TRBJ2-4 | - | TRBV28 | - | TGTGCCAGCAGTTTTAAATTCCGCTTCTTAGCCAAAAACATTCAGTACTTC | CASSFKFRFLAKNIQYF
TRBJ2-5 | - | TRBV27 | TRBD2 | TGTGCCAGCAGTTTATCCGGGCGACGGATAGCGGGCCAAGAGACCCAGTACTTC | CASSLSGRRIAGQETQYF
TRBJ1-4 | - | TRBV4-1 | - | TGCGCCAGCAGCCAGAATTCGTTGGGTAATGAAAAACTGTTTTTT | CASSQNSLGNEKLFF
TRBJ2-7 | - | TRBV4-2 | - | TGTGCCAGCAGCCAAGAACAGGGCCCTAATGGGCAGTACTTC | CASSQEQGPNGQYF
TRBJ2-3 | once | TRBV9 | TRBD2 | TGTGCCAGCAGCATAAGCGGGGGGGCGGCAGATACGCAGTATTTT | CASSISGGAADTQYF
TRBJ1-1 | - | TRBV6-1 | - | TGTGCCAGCAGTGAAGCGCTTCAATCGGGGTTGAACACTGAAGCTTTCTTT | CASSEALQSGLNTEAFF
TRBJ2-7 | - | TRBV3-1/TRBV3-2 | TRBD2 | TGTGCCAGCAGCCCGGGACTAGCGTTGAGCGAGCAGTACTTC | CASSPGLALSEQYF
TRBJ1-3 | few | TRBV12-3/TRBV12-4 | - | TGTGCCAGCGTCGGGTTCTCTGGAAACACCATATATTTT | CASVGFSGNTIYF
TRBJ2-3 | - | TRBV10-3 | TRBD2 | TGTGCCATCAGTGAGTCACGCAGCGGGGGGGCCGTAGATACGCAGTATTTT | CAISESRSGGAVDTQYF
TRBJ1-1 | once | TRBV9 | - | TGTGCCAGCAGCGTAGGGGGTGGGACCACTGAAGCTTTCTTT | CASSVGGGTTEAFF
TRBJ1-2 | - | TRBV27 | TRBD1 | TGTGCCAGCAGTTCAGGACAGGGAGTTCATGGCTACACCTTC | CASSSGQGVHGYTF
TRBJ1-2 | - | TRBV4-2 | - | TGTGCCAGCAGCCACAGCTCCGGGGGGGACACCGCTAACTATGGCTACACCTTC | CASSHSSGGDTANYGYTF
TRBJ2-7 | - | TRBV29-1 | - | TGCAGCGTTCGAACCACAGGGATCTACGAGCAGTACTTC | CSVRTTGIYEQYF
TRBJ1-2 | - | TRBV15 | - | TGTGCCACCAGCAGGAACAGGGCGGATGGTGGCTACACCTTC | CATSRNRADGGYTF
TRBJ1-1 | - | TRBV2 | - | TGTGCCAGCAGTGAATCGGCAGGGGCCAAGAACAGAGCTTTCTTT | CASSESAGAKNRAFF
TRBJ2-6 | - | TRBV6-4 | - | TGTGCCAGCAGTGACTCGCCGGGGGCCAGCTCTGGGGCCAACGTCCTGACTTTC | CASSDSPGASSGANVLTF
TRBJ1-1 | - | TRBV27 | - | TGTGCCAGCATCCCGGCAGGCCAGATGAACACTGAAGCTTTCTTT | CASIPAGQMNTEAFF
TRBJ1-2 | once | TRBV27 | - | TGTGCCAGCAGTTCCTTCCGGGACGCCCTAGGCTATGGCTACACCTTC | CASSSFRDALGYGYTF
TRBJ2-3 | - | TRBV19 | TRBD2 | TGTGCCAGTAGTACCTGGACTAGCGGGCGCAGCACAGATACGCAGTATTTT | CASSTWTSGRSTDTQYF
TRBJ2-3 | - | TRBV7-9 | TRBD2 | TGTGCCAGCAGCTTTCTAGCGGGGTCCACAGATACGCAGTATTTT | CASSFLAGSTDTQYF
TRBJ2-5 | - | TRBV2 | - | TGTGCCAGCAGCGGACTGCTTTCTAAACGGGGGGAGACCCAGTACTTC | CASSGLLSKRGETQYF
TRBJ2-7 | - | TRBV4-1 | TRBD2 | TGCGCCAGCAGCCAAGAGAGAGGACTAGGGGTAAACGAGCAGTACTTC | CASSQERGLGVNEQYF
TRBJ1-2 | - | TRBV3-1/TRBV3-2 | TRBD1 | TGTGCCAGCAGCCCCGAGGGGACAGAGTATGGCTACACCTTC | CASSPEGTEYGYTF
TRBJ2-1 | - | TRBV4-3 | - | TGCGCCAGCAGCCAAGAAATTAGCTCCTACAATGAGCAGTTCTTC | CASSQEISSYNEQFF
TRBJ2-1 | - | TRBV27 | - | TGTGCCAGCAGTTTGAACTTAGTGAATGAGCAGTTCTTC | CASSLNLVNEQFF
TRBJ2-5 | - | TRBV28 | TRBD2 | TGTGCCAGCAGTTCCCTCGTGGCTAGCGGGGGGAAGGGGGAGACCCAGTACTTC | CASSSLVASGGKGETQYF
TRBJ1-1 | - | TRBV6-5 | - | TGTGCCAGCAGTTACCCGGCGGGCACTGAAGCTTTCTTT | CASSYPAGTEAFF
TRBJ1-3 | few | TRBV19 | - | TGTGCCAGTAGTATAAAGGGCCACTCTGGAAACACCATATATTTT | CASSIKGHSGNTIYF
TRBJ1-2 | - | TRBV12-3/TRBV12-4 | TRBD1 | TGTGCCAGCTCCCCGACAGGGCTCCAGGGCACCTTC | CASSPTGLQGTF
TRBJ2-3 | once | TRBV25-1 | TRBD1 | TGTGCCAGCAGTGTGGACAGGGCCGTCACAGATACGCAGTATTTT | CASSVDRAVTDTQYF
TRBJ2-3 | - | TRBV19 | - | TGTGCCAGTACCCCGAGGGTCGCTAGCACAGATACGCAGTATTTT | CASTPRVASTDTQYF
TRBJ2-3 | once | TRBV19 | - | TGTGCCAGTAGTGGGCTTGCAGGCGTTGATACGCAGTATTTT | CASSGLAGVDTQYF
TRBJ1-2 | - | TRBV4-3 | - | TGCGCCAGCAGCCAAGATCACAGCAACTATGGCTACACCTTC | CASSQDHSNYGYTF
TRBJ2-1 | - | TRBV30 | - | TGTGCCTGGAGCGCTAGCTCGGGGGCCGCCAATGAGCAGTTCTTC | CAWSASSGAANEQFF
TRBJ1-1 | - | TRBV11-2 | TRBD1 | TGTGCCAGCAGCTTAATCCAGGGGGGGACTGAAGCTTTCTTT | CASSLIQGGTEAFF
TRBJ2-5 | - | TRBV6-6 | TRBD2 | TGTGCCAGCAGTTGGGTTTGGGGGGGTGAAGAGACCCAGTACTTC | CASSWVWGGEETQYF
TRBJ1-2 | once | TRBV7-9 | - | TGTGCCAGCAGCTTCCAGGGATACTATGGCTACACCTTC | CASSFQGYYGYTF
TRBJ2-1 | - | TRBV19 | TRBD1 | TGTGCCAGTAGTCTCGGACAGGGCGGATACAATGAGCAGTTCTTC | CASSLGQGGYNEQFF
TRBJ1-1 | - | TRBV9 | - | TGTGCCAGCAGCGTAGCCGTGAACACTGAAGCTTTCTTT | CASSVAVNTEAFF
TRBJ1-2 | - | TRBV10-3 | TRBD1 | TGTGCCATCAACTTACAGGGGAAAGGGGATGGCTACACCTTC | CAINLQGKGDGYTF
TRBJ2-7 | - | TRBV28 | - | TGTGCCACGCAGGCGGAGGGAGCCCCTGAGGAGCAGTACTTC | CATQAEGAPEEQYF
TRBJ1-1 | once | TRBV9 | - | TGTGCCAGCAGCCCTCCCCGGGCGGGGAACACTGAAGCTTTCTTT | CASSPPRAGNTEAFF
TRBJ2-3 | once | TRBV11-2 | TRBD1 | TGTGCCAGCAGCTCCGGACAGGGGGGGGCTTTCACAGATACGCAGTATTTT | CASSSGQGGAFTDTQYF
TRBJ2-5 | - | TRBV2 | - | TGTGCCAGCATTAGGAGCTGGGCCCAGTACTTC | CASIRSWAQYF
TRBJ2-2 | once | TRBV2 | - | TGTGCCAGCAGGAGTAGGACAATTAACACCGGGGAGCTGTTTTTT | CASRSRTINTGELFF
TRBJ2-7 | - | TRBV5-1 | - | TGCGCCAGCAGCTCGGGCCTCGTCGACGAGCAGTACTTC | CASSSGLVDEQYF
TRBJ1-4 | - | TRBV7-9 | - | TGTGCCAGCAGCCACAGGGAAGAAAAACTGTTTTTT | CASSHREEKLFF
TRBJ2-3 | once | TRBV19 | - | TGTGCCAGTAGTATCGGGGGTACGCAGTATTTT | CASSIGGTQYF
TRBJ2-7 | - | TRBV10-1 | - | TGCGCCAGCCCCTCCCGGGACGGGTACGAGCAGTACTTC | CASPSRDGYEQYF